The 28 T cell receptor beta chains below come from one sample, sequenced in a study of T cell clonality in common variable immunodeficiency. Method: immunoSEQ multiplex PCR; TCRdb's copy keeps in-frame clones and lacks some. The record shows roughly 48,000 clones for this sample, with no singletons present. The sequenced sample consisted of peripheral blood mononuclear cells. The source of these receptors is a person aged 18 to 75 in good health.

This clone was observed a handful of times. The read halts 3 residues ahead of the CDR3 end, with the missing end drawn from the germline J gene. The rearrangement uses TRBV11-2 and TRBJ2-1; a possible D gene is TRBD2 (6 bases). CDR3 length: 14 amino acids. The V gene's germline CDR1 is SGHAT and CDR2 FQNNGV. V was trimmed by 5 bases and J by 1 base, leaving 9 bases between them. The part of the CDR3 DNA that was read is TGTGCCAGCAGCGCGGACTATTCCTACAATGAG. Translated: CASSADYSYNE. The CDR3, in full, reads CASSADYSYNEQFF. The variable domain in full, completed from reference TRBV11-2 and TRBJ2-1, reads EAGVAQSPRYKIIEKRQSVAFWCNPISGHATLYWYQQILGQGPKLLIQFQNNGVVDDSQLPKDRFSAERLKGVDSTLKIQPAKLEDSAVYLCASSADYSYNEQFFGPGTRLTVL.

This clone was observed many times. The read stops 3 residues short of the end of the CDR3; the missing end is completed from the germline J gene. The J gene is TRBJ2-7, the V gene TRBV18; D is undetermined. With 2 bases removed from V and 2 bases from J, the gap between germline ends came to 4 bases. Germline V gene lookup returns CDR1 KGHSH and CDR2 LQKENI. CDR3 length: 12 amino acids. The CDR3: CASSPSAYEQYF. The CDR3 bases that were read are TGTGCCAGCTCACCATCCGCCTACGAG.

This clone was detected ten times or more. Read coverage stops 3 residues before the CDR3 terminus; the germline J gene supplies the remainder. The rearrangement joins TRBV5-4 to TRBJ2-3; D gene ambiguous. This CDR3 region has 14 residues. Germline loops: CDR1 SGHNT, CDR2 YYREEE (reference sequence). V was shortened by 0 bases and J by 1 base, with 6 bases between the two germline ends. The sequenced part of the CDR3 DNA is TGTGCCAGCAGCTTGGTAGCACGCACAGATACG. It yields the protein CASSLVARTDT. The entire CDR3 protein reads CASSLVARTDTQYF. The full variable domain, in which reference TRBV5-4 and TRBJ2-3 provide the parts outside the CDR3, is ETGVTQSPTHLIKTRGQQVTLRCSSQSGHNTVSWYQQALGQGPQFIFQYYREEENGRGNFPPRFSGLQFPNYSSELNVNALELDDSALYLCASSLVARTDTQYFGPGTRLTVL.

This clone has more than one count but fewer than ten. The CDR3 end is not reached by the read, which stops 3 residues before it; the germline J gene fills it in. V and J are TRBV5-1 and TRBJ1-1, with D maybe TRBD1 (6 bases). Germline CDR1 reads SGHRS; CDR2 reads YFSETQ. There are 13 residues in the CDR3. The CDR3 sequence: CASSLSGDEKAFF. The CDR3 bases that were read are TGCGCCAGCAGCTTGTCAGGGGATGAAAAA.

The sample holds many counts of this clone. Coverage ceases 3 residues before the CDR3 finishes, and the germline J gene fills in the end. J is TRBJ2-7 and V is TRBV6-4, with D possibly being TRBD1 (6 bases). This CDR3 region has 15 residues. V was cut by 0 bases and J by 1 base, with 10 bases left in between. Germline CDR1 reads MRHNA; CDR2 reads SNTAGT. Here the CDR3 reads CASSDSGARSYEQYF. The CDR3 DNA, read in part, is TGTGCCAGCAGTGACTCGGGGGCCAGGTCCTACGAG.

This clone was seen repeatedly, ten times or more. Sequencing ends 3 residues short of the CDR3 end; the germline J gene provides the rest. This chain uses TRBV27 with TRBJ1-2; 9 positions match TRBD1. Trimming cost V 5 bases and J 2 bases; bases outside gene matches: 6. Per germline, CDR1 MNHEY and CDR2 SMNVEV (reference sequence). This CDR3 is 15 amino acids long. The CDR3 protein is CASSVRTGENYGYTF. The CDR3 DNA, read in part, is TGTGCCAGCAGTGTAAGGACAGGGGAAAACTATGGC.

In regard to this clone: Being one base from a much bigger clone, this may be a read error. The CDR3 end is not reached by the read, which stops 3 residues before it; the germline J gene fills it in. V is TRBV7-9 and J is TRBJ1-4; D is possibly TRBD1 (5 bases). The CDR3 is 15 residues long. CDR1 and CDR2 from the germline V gene are SEHNR and FQNEAQ (reference sequence). CDR3 protein: CASSLDSSGANVLFF. The part of the CDR3 DNA that was read is TGTGCCAGCAGCTTAGACAGCTCTGGGGCCAACGTA.

This clone was recorded many times. The read terminates 3 residues ahead of where the CDR3 ends, so the germline J gene completes it. The J gene is TRBJ2-2, the V gene TRBV20-1; 10 nucleotides line up with TRBD2. The CDR3 is 18 residues long. V was clipped by 2 bases and J by 5 bases; unmatched bases: 14. Germline CDR1 is DFQATT and CDR2 is SNEGSKA (reference sequence). The sequenced part of the CDR3 DNA is TGCAGTGCTAGAAGGGGCCTAGCGGGAGACTTTGGTACCGGGGAG. Translation gives CSARRGLAGDFGTGE. The complete CDR3 protein is CSARRGLAGDFGTGELFF.

The table lists this clone with many counts. Partial CDR3 DNA: TGCGCCAGCAGCTTGACAGGATCGGCCACTGAA. It encodes CASSLTGSATE. The CDR3 reads in full as CASSLTGSATEAFF. The J gene is TRBJ1-1, the V gene TRBV5-1; a possible D gene is TRBD1 (5 bases). The DNA ends 3 residues before the CDR3 does, and the rest of the CDR3 is filled in from the germline J gene. The CDR3 is made up of 14 amino acids. Trimming removed 1 base at V and 4 bases at J, with 11 bases between. The germline CDR1 and CDR2 sequences are SGHRS and YFSETQ. The complete variable domain, with remaining parts taken from reference TRBV5-1 and TRBJ1-1, reads KAGVTQTPRYLIKTRGQQVTLSCSPISGHRSVSWYQQTPGQGLQFLFEYFSETQRNKGNFPGRFSGRQFSNSRSEMNVSTLELGDSALYLCASSLTGSATEAFFGQGTRLTVV.

Only a few counts were recorded for this clone. The read ends 3 residues before the CDR3 terminus; that terminus is restored from the germline J gene. This chain joins TRBV7-8 and TRBJ1-2; TRBD1 is a possible D gene (5 bases). In germline, CDR1 is SGHVS, CDR2 FQNEAQ. The CDR3 loop spans 15 amino acids. CDR3 DNA, as far as it was read: TGTGCCAGCAGCTTGGGGCTAGCGGTTCAAGATACC. Its translation is CASSLGLAVQDT. The full-length CDR3 reads as CASSLGLAVQDTYTF.

This clone has at least ten counts. Incomplete CDR3 DNA: TGCAGTGCTAGACCAGGGGCGCTTGGC. Translation gives CSARPGALG. The full CDR3 is CSARPGALGYTF. V and J are TRBV20-1 and TRBJ1-2; tentatively, D is TRBD1 (6 bases). Coverage ceases 3 residues before the CDR3 finishes, and the germline J gene fills in the end. Germline CDR1 is DFQATT and CDR2 is SNEGSKA (reference sequence). The CDR3 runs to 12 residues. V lost 2 bases and J lost 7, with 11 bases in between.

The table lists this clone with many counts. The junction departs from germline at one end; a sequencing error may be responsible. From the germline J gene comes the end of the CDR3, since the read stops 3 residues before it. V is TRBV4-2 and J is TRBJ2-3; TRBD1 agrees at 8 bases. The CDR3 runs 17 residues. Per germline, CDR1 LGHNA and CDR2 YNFKEQ. CDR3 amino acids: CASSQTGTGGVTDTQYF. The sequenced CDR3 bases are TGCGCCAGCAGCCAGACTGGGACAGGCGGGGTGACAGATACG.

This clone was counted many times. The read falls 3 residues short of the CDR3 end, and the missing part is taken from the germline J gene. The rearrangement joins TRBV7-3 to TRBJ2-3, with TRBD2 identical over 9 bases. Germline CDR1 and CDR2: SGHTA and FQGTGA. The CDR3 has 15 amino acids. V dropped 1 base and J dropped 7; count of bases not matched to a gene: 6. The CDR3: CASSLMAGGPNTQYF. The part of the CDR3 DNA that was read is TGTGCCAGCAGCTTAATGGCGGGAGGGCCAAATACG.

This clone was detected many times. The read falls 3 residues short of the CDR3 end, and the missing part is taken from the germline J gene. The chain employs TRBV20-1 and TRBJ2-3, with TRBD2 matching over 15 bases. V was pared by 0 bases and J by 6 bases, with 10 bases of the junction left unmatched. The CDR3 is 18 amino acids. Germline CDR1 is DFQATT and CDR2 is SNEGSKA (reference sequence). The CDR3 bases that were read are TGCAGTGCTAGAGATTCAGGACTAGCGGGAGGGCTTCCTGATACG. Translated, it gives CSARDSGLAGGLPDT. The whole CDR3 region reads CSARDSGLAGGLPDTQYF.

In this sample, this clone turned up many times. The read gets to within 3 residues of the CDR3 end, and the germline J gene fills in the rest. The V and J genes are TRBV2 and TRBJ2-3; 8 bases map to TRBD2. The CDR3 contains 14 residues. Looked up from germline, CDR1 is SNHLY and CDR2 is FYNNEI. The CDR3 here is CASSASGSRETQYF. The CDR3 bases that were read are TGTGCCAGCAGTGCCAGCGGGAGTCGAGAGACG.

As concerns this clone: The CDR3 end falls 3 residues outside the read, so it is completed with the germline J gene. The chain links TRBV6-2 or TRBV6-3 to TRBJ1-2; a weak D match, TRBD1 (5 bases). The CDR3 covers 14 residues. The germline V gene encodes CDR1 MNHEY and CDR2 SVGEGT. CDR3: CASRLAGDATTYTF. The CDR3 bases that were read are TGTGCCAGCAGACTAGCGGGGGACGCAACAACC.

This clone occurred many times. The CDR3: CAISGTSGFDTQYF. Partial CDR3 DNA: TGTGCCATCAGCGGGACTAGCGGGTTCGATACG. The chain uses TRBV10-3 and TRBJ2-3, with TRBD2 matching over 12 bases. The sequenced fragment ends 3 residues before the CDR3 boundary, so the rest is inferred from the germline J gene. The J segment lost 6 bases and the V segment lost 6 bases, leaving 4 bases of the junction unmatched. The CDR3 runs to 14 residues. Germline CDR1 is ENHRY and CDR2 is SYGVKD.

In this sample, this clone turned up many times. The CDR3 extends 3 residues past the end of the read, so its final part is completed from the germline J gene. The rearrangement links TRBV20-1 to TRBJ2-7, with TRBD2 identical over 8 bases. The CDR3 is 16 amino acids. V lost 3 bases, J lost 4 bases, and 14 bases stayed unmatched. Germline assignment: CDR1 DFQATT and CDR2 SNEGSKA (reference sequence). CDR3 DNA, as far as it was read: TGCAGTGCTAGGGGAGGAGAGAGCGGGAGTTTATACGAG. Its protein is CSARGGESGSLYE. The full-length CDR3 reads as CSARGGESGSLYEQYF.

The table lists this clone with a few counts. The read halts 3 residues ahead of the CDR3 end, with the missing end drawn from the germline J gene. The rearrangement links TRBV6-2 or TRBV6-3 to TRBJ2-2; 7 nucleotides agree with TRBD2. After removal of 7 bases from V and 9 bases from J, the junction contained 14 bases not matched to a gene. From germline, CDR1 is MNHEY and CDR2 SVGEGT. This CDR3 has 15 amino acids. CDR3: CASTDPLGGSRELFF. Partial CDR3 DNA: TGTGCCAGCACCGACCCTCTGGGCGGGAGCCGGGAG.

As regards this clone: Read coverage stops 3 residues before the CDR3 terminus; the germline J gene supplies the remainder. This chain connects TRBV5-1 to TRBJ1-2; no clear D. The CDR3 contains 13 residues. Germline loops: CDR1 SGHRS, CDR2 YFSETQ. The sequenced part of the CDR3 DNA is TGCGCCAGCAGCTTTAGCATCAAAGAGACC. The encoded protein is CASSFSIKET. The CDR3 in its entirety is CASSFSIKETYTF.

Many counts were recorded for this clone. The CDR3 goes on 3 residues after the read ends, and that part is filled in from the germline J gene. V and J are TRBV4-2 and TRBJ2-7, with 7 positions matching TRBD2. The CDR3 totals 18 residues. V shed 0 bases, J shed 2 bases, and the junction held 13 bases outside the gene matches. CDR1 and CDR2 (germline): LGHNA, YNFKEQ. The CDR3 sequence is CASSQESLAEGVTYEQYF. The sequenced part of the CDR3 DNA is TGTGCCAGCAGCCAAGAGAGTCTAGCGGAGGGCGTCACCTACGAG.

This clone came up many times. CDR3 protein: CSARGVRSSGSSSGELFF. The sequenced part of the CDR3 DNA is TGCAGTGCTAGAGGCGTAAGATCTAGCGGGAGTTCCAGCGGGGAG. The V call is TRBV20-1, the J call TRBJ2-2; 10 nucleotides agree with TRBD2. Coverage ceases 3 residues before the CDR3 finishes, and the germline J gene fills in the end. This CDR3 contains 18 residues. V lost 1 base to trimming and J lost 7 bases; unmatched junction nucleotides: 15. Germline CDR1 reads DFQATT; CDR2 reads SNEGSKA (reference sequence).

This clone came up a few times. The sequenced fragment ends 3 residues before the CDR3 boundary, so the rest is inferred from the germline J gene. This rearrangement joins TRBV30 to TRBJ1-2, with D uncertain. The CDR3 is 13 amino acids. Looked up from germline, CDR1 is GTSNPN and CDR2 is SVGIG (reference sequence). Incomplete CDR3 DNA: TGTGCCTGGAGTCGCAGGATCTCCTACGAC. It codes for CAWSRRISYD. The complete CDR3 reads CAWSRRISYDYTF.

This clone occurred a few times. Read sequence stops 3 residues before the CDR3 end, and the germline J gene provides the missing end. The chain uses TRBV13 and TRBJ2-1; D gene uncertain. V was clipped by 5 bases and J by 7 bases, with 6 bases between them. The CDR3 sequence is 11 residues long. Germline assignment: CDR1 PRHDT and CDR2 FYEKMQ (reference sequence). CDR3 protein: CASSADNEQFF. Incomplete CDR3 DNA: TGTGCCAGCAGCGCGGATAATGAG.

This clone was counted at least ten times. The DNA read from the CDR3 is TGTGCCAGCAGCTTACAAGGAGGGAATCAGCCC. Protein product: CASSLQGGNQP. In full, the CDR3 is CASSLQGGNQPQHF. V gene TRBV5-8 combines with J gene TRBJ1-5, with no clear D. The read falls 3 residues short of the CDR3 end, and the missing part is taken from the germline J gene. The CDR3 has 14 residues. CDR1 is SGHTS, CDR2 YDEGEE, per germline. Trimming removed 2 bases at V and 4 bases at J, with 10 bases between.

At least ten counts were recorded for this clone. The read stops 3 residues short of the end of the CDR3; the missing end is completed from the germline J gene. The gene calls are TRBV7-7 and TRBJ1-1, with TRBD1 matching over 7 bases. Germline assignment: CDR1 SSHAT and CDR2 FNYEAQ (reference sequence). CDR3 length: 13 amino acids. This CDR3 reads CAHEGRGDTEAFF. CDR3 bases read: TGTGCTCACGAGGGCAGGGGGGACACTGAA.

About this clone: The DNA ends 3 residues before the CDR3 does, and the rest of the CDR3 is filled in from the germline J gene. The rearrangement uses TRBV6-2 or TRBV6-3 and TRBJ2-3; 9 bases map to TRBD2. Germline V gene sequence: CDR1 MNHEY, CDR2 SVGEGT. The length of the CDR3 is 15 residues. This chain's CDR3 is CASSRLAGAAETQYF. Partial CDR3 DNA: TGTGCCAGCAGTAGATTAGCGGGAGCTGCTGAGACG.

There are a few counts of this clone. The read stops 3 residues short of the end of the CDR3; the missing end is completed from the germline J gene. The chain is built from TRBV2 and TRBJ1-2; no reliable D call. CDR3 size: 14 residues. Looked up from germline, CDR1 is SNHLY and CDR2 is FYNNEI. V shed 0 bases and J shed 4 bases, with 9 bases lying between them. Incomplete CDR3 DNA: TGTGCCAGCAGTGAAGCGGCCCTTTTCTATGGC. Translation gives CASSEAALFYG. In full, the CDR3 is CASSEAALFYGYTF.